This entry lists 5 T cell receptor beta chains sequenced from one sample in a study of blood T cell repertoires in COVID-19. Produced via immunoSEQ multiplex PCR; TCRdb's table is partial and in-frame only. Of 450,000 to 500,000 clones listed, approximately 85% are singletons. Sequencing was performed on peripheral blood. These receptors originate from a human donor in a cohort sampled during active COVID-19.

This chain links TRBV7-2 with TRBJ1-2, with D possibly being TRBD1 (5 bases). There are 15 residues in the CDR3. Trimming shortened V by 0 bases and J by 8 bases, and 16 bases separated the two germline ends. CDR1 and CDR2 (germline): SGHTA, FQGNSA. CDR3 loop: CASSLAVEGTGGYTF. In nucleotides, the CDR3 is TGTGCCAGCAGCTTAGCGGTGGAGGGGACGGGCGGCTACACCTTC.

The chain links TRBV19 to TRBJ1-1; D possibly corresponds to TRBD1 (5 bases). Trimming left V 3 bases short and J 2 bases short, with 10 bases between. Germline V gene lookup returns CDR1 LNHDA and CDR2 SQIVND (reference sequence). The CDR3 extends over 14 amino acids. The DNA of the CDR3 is TGTGCCAGTAGTATGACAGCAGCTAACACTGAAGCTTTCTTT. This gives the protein CASSMTAANTEAFF.

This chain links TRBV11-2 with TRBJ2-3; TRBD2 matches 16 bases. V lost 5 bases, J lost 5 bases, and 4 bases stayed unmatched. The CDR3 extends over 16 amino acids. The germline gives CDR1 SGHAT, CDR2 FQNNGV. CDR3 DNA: TGTGCCAGCAGCCCCGGGACTAGCGGGAGGGAAGATACGCAGTATTTT. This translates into CASSPGTSGREDTQYF.

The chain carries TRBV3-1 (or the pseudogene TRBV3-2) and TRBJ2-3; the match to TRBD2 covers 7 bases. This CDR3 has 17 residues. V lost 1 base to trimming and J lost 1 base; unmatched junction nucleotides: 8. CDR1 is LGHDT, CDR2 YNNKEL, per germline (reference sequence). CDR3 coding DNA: TGTGCCAGCAGCCAAGTAAGCAGGGAGGGAGGCACAGATACGCAGTATTTT. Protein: CASSQVSREGGTDTQYF.

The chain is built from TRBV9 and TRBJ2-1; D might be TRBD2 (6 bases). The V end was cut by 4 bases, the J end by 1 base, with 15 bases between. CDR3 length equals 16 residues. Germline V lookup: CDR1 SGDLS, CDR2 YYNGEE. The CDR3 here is CASSPPPGESYNEQFF. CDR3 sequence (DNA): TGTGCCAGCAGCCCGCCTCCGGGAGAGTCCTACAATGAGCAGTTCTTC.